This passage covers 30 T cell receptor beta chains from one sample sequenced in a study of OX40 agonist ivuxolimab in advanced cancers. The library came from the immunoSEQ multiplex PCR assay. TCRdb carries this immuneACCESS record with in-frame sequences only. Its versions omit some clonotypes, under half of them owing to an unresolved V gene in the studies checked, with the rest unexplained. The sample includes tens of thousands of clones, with 60% to 85% observed a single time. The biggest ten clones account for about a sixth of the sample. This specimen was CD4+ or CD8+ T cells sorted from blood, taken in a trial of the OX40 agonist ivuxolimab. The origin of the receptors is an adult with an advanced solid tumor such as melanoma, head and neck, liver or kidney cancer.

The chain employs TRBV6-5 and TRBJ1-2; D is undetermined. CDR1 is MNHEY and CDR2 is SVGAGI in the germline V gene. The V end lost 7 bases, the J end lost 7 bases, and 19 bases lay between the germline ends. CDR3 length: 14 amino acids. CDR3 nucleotide sequence: TGTGCCAGCACCGGAATAGGACGGGTTTCTGGCTACACCTTC. This codes for CASTGIGRVSGYTF.

The chain carries TRBV6-6 and TRBJ2-5; no clear D. The V gene's germline CDR1 is MNHNY and CDR2 SVGAGI (reference sequence). V dropped 0 bases and J dropped 1 base, with 6 bases sitting between them. This CDR3 comprises 14 residues. The CDR3 DNA follows: TGTGCCAGCAGTTACTCCCTGTTCCAAGAGACCCAGTACTTC. It codes for CASSYSLFQETQYF.

The chain has TRBV4-3 and TRBJ2-5; 8 nucleotides agree with TRBD1. The CDR3 runs to 15 residues. Germline V gene data show CDR1 as LGHNA and CDR2 as YSLEER. V lost 1 base and J lost 5; bases outside the gene matches: 6. The CDR3 region has the DNA TGCGCCAGCAGCCAAGGGACAGGGTGGATCGAGACCCAGTACTTC. This gives the protein CASSQGTGWIETQYF.

This clone was recorded once. The chain couples TRBV19 to TRBJ2-5; D is possibly TRBD2 (6 bases). The closer fit of TRBJ2-7 to the DNA end suggests the J call may be wrong. CDR1 and CDR2 from the germline V gene are LNHDA and SQIVND (reference sequence). The CDR3 has 15 amino acids. The CDR3 DNA is TGTGCCAGTAGTACCCAAGCGGGTCCCTCCTACGAGCAGTACTTC. Translating it yields CASSTQAGPSYEQYF.

The J gene is TRBJ2-7, the V gene TRBV6-1; D tentatively reads TRBD1 or TRBD2 (5 bases each). The V gene's germline CDR1 is MNHNS and CDR2 SASEGT. Trimming took off 8 bases at V and 4 bases at J, with 9 bases between the two ends. The CDR3 has 11 residues. The CDR3 nucleotides read TGTGCCAGCGGGGGTGGGTACGAGCAGTACTTC. It translates to CASGGGYEQYF.

This chain connects TRBV7-6 to TRBJ1-6; D is unclear. This CDR3 has 17 amino acids. Germline assignment: CDR1 SGHVS and CDR2 FNYEAQ. With 2 bases removed from V and 5 bases from J, the gap between germline ends came to 16 bases. The CDR3 DNA reads TGTGCCAGCAGCTTAAATGCGGCAGGAGCTAATAATTCACCCCTCCACTTT. This encodes CASSLNAAGANNSPLHF.

The chain links TRBV7-2 to TRBJ1-6, with 8 bases that match TRBD1. In germline, CDR1 is SGHTA, CDR2 FQGNSA. The CDR3 loop spans 15 amino acids. V shed 6 bases and J 4 bases; nucleotides not matched to a gene: 5. The CDR3 sequence is CASRGTGRYNSPLHF. Here the CDR3 DNA reads TGTGCCAGCAGGGGGACAGGCAGATATAATTCACCCCTCCACTTT.

V and J are TRBV5-1 and TRBJ1-6; 7 bases are a match to TRBD1. Unmatched junction bases numbered 3, after V lost 3 bases and J lost 6 bases. The CDR3 contains 14 residues. Germline CDR1 SGHRS, CDR2 YFSETQ. The CDR3 DNA sequence: TGCGCCAGCAGCTCCGGGACAGTTAATTCACCCCTCCACTTT. This sequence encodes CASSSGTVNSPLHF.

The chain carries TRBV11-2 and TRBJ2-7, with 14 nucleotides matching TRBD2. V lost 5 bases to trimming and J lost 4 bases; unmatched junction nucleotides: 7. Germline assignment: CDR1 SGHAT and CDR2 FQNNGV. The length of the CDR3 is 16 residues. The chain's CDR3 is CASSIGLAGGWYEQYF. For the CDR3, the DNA is TGTGCCAGCAGCATCGGACTAGCGGGAGGATGGTACGAGCAGTACTTC.

The J gene is TRBJ1-5, the V gene TRBV6-4; D is perhaps TRBD1 (6 bases). This CDR3 has 15 amino acids. Germline CDR1 is MRHNA and CDR2 is SNTAGT. The V end was cut by 5 bases, the J end by 7 bases, with 18 bases between. The CDR3 loop reads CASSYPGQRFQPQHF. Here the CDR3 DNA reads TGTGCCAGCAGTTACCCCGGACAGAGATTCCAGCCCCAGCATTTT.

This chain links TRBV7-2 with TRBJ2-7; weak D call: TRBD2 (6 bases). Germline lookup yields CDR1 SGHTA and CDR2 FQGNSA. The CDR3 contains 19 residues. V was trimmed by 5 bases and J by 2 bases, leaving 28 bases between them. The chain's CDR3 is CASSPPLGLAGGLPYEQYF. The CDR3 nucleotides read TGTGCCAGCAGCCCTCCGTTGGGGCTTGCAGGAGGGCTCCCCTACGAGCAGTACTTC.

This chain joins TRBV28 and TRBJ1-5; tentatively, D is TRBD1 (5 bases). Trimming removed 2 bases from V and 9 bases from J, with 14 bases in between. The CDR3 spans 14 residues. Germline CDR1 is MDHEN and CDR2 is SYDVKM. The CDR3 DNA reads as TGTGCCAGCAGTTTACGGCAGGCAGGGCTGCCCCAGCATTTT. It is translated as CASSLRQAGLPQHF.

The genes are TRBV9 and TRBJ1-3; TRBD1 is a possible D gene (5 bases). V was clipped by 7 bases and J by 0 bases, with 11 bases between them. Germline loops: CDR1 SGDLS, CDR2 YYNGEE. This CDR3 has 14 residues. The CDR3 sequence is CASDKDTSGNTIYF. CDR3 coding DNA: TGTGCCAGCGATAAGGACACCTCTGGAAACACCATATATTTT.

With respect to this clone: At one end, the junction sequence differs from germline, possibly due to a read error. The chain combines TRBV6-4 with TRBJ2-1, with 9 bases matching TRBD2. This CDR3 contains 15 residues. Germline values: CDR1 MRHNA, CDR2 SNTAGT. In nucleotides, the CDR3 is TGTGCCAGCAGTGACTCTAGCGGGGGCTACAATGGGCAGTTCTTC. It yields the protein CASSDSSGGYNGQFF.

This clone showed up just once. The rearrangement uses TRBV6-1 and TRBJ2-1; unclear D gene. The germline CDR1 and CDR2 sequences are MNHNS and SASEGT. The CDR3 sequence is 12 residues long. The ends were cut back, 6 bases at V and 9 bases at J, with 12 bases in the middle. The CDR3 nucleotides are TGTGCCAGCAGCCGTCCCGGGTCTGAGCAGTTCTTC. This encodes CASSRPGSEQFF.

This clone has more than one count but fewer than ten. The chain combines TRBV5-1 with TRBJ1-4, with TRBD1 matching 7 bases. The germline V gene encodes CDR1 SGHRS and CDR2 YFSETQ. The J segment lost 5 bases and the V segment lost 1 base, leaving 14 bases of the junction unmatched. The CDR3 consists of 18 residues. Here the CDR3 DNA reads TGCGCCAGCAGCTTGACAGGGGTTATGGAGGCGAAGAATGAAAAACTGTTTTTT. It codes for CASSLTGVMEAKNEKLFF.

This clone has just a few counts. V gene TRBV7-3 combines with J gene TRBJ2-3, with TRBD2 matching 10 bases. The CDR3 is 12 residues long. CDR1 SGHTA and CDR2 FQGTGA come from the germline V gene. Trimming cost V 5 bases and J 9 bases; bases outside gene matches: 2. CDR3 in amino acids: CASSRAGGTQYF. CDR3 coding DNA: TGTGCCAGCAGCCGAGCGGGAGGGACGCAGTATTTT.

The J gene is TRBJ2-3, the V gene TRBV28, with D possibly being TRBD2 (5 bases). The CDR3 spans 11 residues. V was clipped by 7 bases and J by 5 bases, with 7 bases between them. Germline V gene lookup returns CDR1 MDHEN and CDR2 SYDVKM. CDR3 region: CASKREDTQYF. CDR3 DNA sequence: TGTGCCAGCAAGAGGGAAGATACGCAGTATTTT.

The chain carries TRBV10-3 and TRBJ1-2; D is ambiguous. Trimming removed 3 bases at V and 6 bases at J, with 14 bases between. This CDR3 contains 14 residues. Germline CDR1 and CDR2: ENHRY and SYGVKD. The CDR3 DNA sequence: TGTGCCATCAGTGAATCGTCGGGGTCCAATGGCTACACCTTC. Translating it yields CAISESSGSNGYTF.

CDR3 residues: CASSLKGQVPSYEQYF. The DNA for the CDR3 is TGTGCCAGTAGTCTCAAGGGACAGGTACCCTCCTACGAGCAGTACTTC. The J gene is TRBJ2-7, the V gene TRBV19; 8 bases are shared with TRBD1. Trimming removed 5 bases from V and 0 bases from J; junction bases left unmatched: 9. Germline V lookup: CDR1 LNHDA, CDR2 SQIVND (reference sequence). The CDR3 has 16 residues. Full variable domain (outside the CDR3, taken from reference TRBV19 and TRBJ2-7): DGGITQSPKYLFRKEGQNVTLSCEQNLNHDAMYWYRQDPGQGLRLIYYSQIVNDFQKGDIAEGYSVSREKKESFPLTVTSAQKNPTAFYLCASSLKGQVPSYEQYFGPGTRLTVT.

The chain carries TRBV6-6 and TRBJ2-7; D is uncertain. This CDR3 is 11 amino acids long. Per germline, CDR1 MNHNY and CDR2 SVGAGI (reference sequence). Deletions cut 2 bases from V and 5 bases from J, with 4 bases between. This CDR3 is CASSYGDEQYF. The DNA of the CDR3 is TGTGCCAGCAGTTACGGGGACGAGCAGTACTTC.

The chain couples TRBV7-9 to TRBJ2-1; perhaps TRBD2 as D (6 bases). Between the trimmed V and J ends, which lost 5 bases and 1 base, there was a span of 15 bases. There are 16 residues in the CDR3. Germline CDR1 reads SEHNR; CDR2 reads FQNEAQ (reference sequence). The CDR3 coding sequence is TGTGCCAGCAGCCCTAGGGTGGGGGGTTCCTACAATGAGCAGTTCTTC. It encodes CASSPRVGGSYNEQFF.

V and J are TRBV6-5 and TRBJ2-1; D is possibly TRBD1 (6 bases). Germline values: CDR1 MNHEY, CDR2 SVGAGI. This CDR3 has 13 amino acids. The ends were cut back, 2 bases at V and 9 bases at J, with 11 bases in the middle. The CDR3 protein is CASSYQGKSEQFF. The CDR3 DNA follows: TGTGCCAGCAGTTACCAGGGGAAGAGTGAGCAGTTCTTC.

The rearrangement links TRBV9 to TRBJ2-2; 8 positions agree with TRBD2. Germline trimming cut 0 bases from V and 5 bases from J; bases unmatched to any gene: 6. From germline, CDR1 is SGDLS and CDR2 YYNGEE. This CDR3 has 16 residues. The CDR3 nucleotides are TGTGCCAGCAGCGTAGTTTCGGGAGGGGAAACCGGGGAGCTGTTTTTT. Encoded protein: CASSVVSGGETGELFF.

The chain combines TRBV19 with TRBJ2-7; the D gene is possibly TRBD1 (6 bases). V lost 3 bases to trimming and J lost 8 bases, with 11 bases between them. The V gene's germline CDR1 is LNHDA and CDR2 SQIVND (reference sequence). The CDR3 length is 12 residues. The CDR3 sequence is CASSIPGTKQYF. Here the CDR3 DNA reads TGTGCCAGTAGTATTCCCGGGACAAAGCAGTACTTC.

The rearrangement links TRBV21-1 to TRBJ2-1; TRBD2 reflects the table's D call only, with no check against the DNA. TRBV21-1 is a documented pseudogene. This CDR3 region has 15 residues. CDR3: CASSVGGAAYNEQFF. The CDR3 DNA reads as TGTGCCAGCAGCGTAGGCGGGGCAGCCTACAATGAGCAGTTCTTC.

This sequence joins TRBV2 and TRBJ2-6; D unresolved. The CDR3 is made up of 15 amino acids. Germline V gives CDR1 SNHLY, CDR2 FYNNEI. Trimming pared 7 bases from V and 0 bases from J, leaving 10 bases between. The CDR3 reads CASMDRYSGANVLTF. The CDR3, as DNA: TGTGCCAGCATGGACCGCTACTCTGGGGCCAACGTCCTGACTTTC.

The chain carries TRBV4-3 and TRBJ2-2; 7 bases are a match to TRBD2. CDR1 is LGHNA and CDR2 is YSLEER in the germline V gene. The J segment lost 7 bases and the V segment lost 0 bases, leaving 5 bases of the junction unmatched. CDR3 length: 15 amino acids. DNA for the CDR3: TGCGCCAGCAGCCAAGAGTGGGTAGCGGGCGGGGAGCTGTTTTTT. Translating it yields CASSQEWVAGGELFF.

CDR3 in DNA: TGTGCCAGCAGCACTCCGGGACAGGGGGCCTACGAGCAGTACTTC. Its protein product is CASSTPGQGAYEQYF. This chain links TRBV11-3 with TRBJ2-7, with 11 bases aligning to TRBD1. The CDR3 covers 15 residues. The germline V gene encodes CDR1 SGHNT and CDR2 YENEEA. V gave up 5 bases and J gave up 2 bases; unmatched junction bases: 5. Looking up the rest from reference TRBV11-3 and TRBJ2-7 gives the full variable domain: EAGVVQSPRYKIIEKKQPVAFWCNPISGHNTLYWYLQNLGQGPELLIRYENEEAVDDSQLPKDRFSAERLKGVDSTLKIQPAELGDSAVYLCASSTPGQGAYEQYFGPGTRLTVT.

The chain employs TRBV6-6 and TRBJ1-2; D gene uncertain. Germline CDR1 and CDR2: MNHNY and SVGAGI (reference sequence). The CDR3 has 12 amino acids. V was clipped by 6 bases and J by 0 bases, with 5 bases between them. CDR3 region: CASRGANYGYTF. Written as DNA, the CDR3 is TGTGCCAGCAGGGGAGCTAACTATGGCTACACCTTC.